This T cell receptor (beta chain) derives from a study of control samples from healthy donors and cancer patients. Measured with immunoSEQ multiplex PCR; TCRdb has only the in-frame clones, and not every one. The sample has roughly 76,000 clones, 93% seen once. There are 13 residues in the CDR3. Germline CDR1 reads MDHEN; CDR2 reads SYDVKM. V lost 4 bases to trimming and J lost 1 base, with 8 bases between them. The chain couples TRBV28 to TRBJ2-7, with D perhaps TRBD1 or TRBD2 (6 bases each). This sequence originates from a woman in her thirties or forties with lung cancer. The sequenced material came from PBMCs. The CDR3 region is CASSWGASYEQYF. The DNA of the CDR3 is TGTGCCAGCAGTTGGGGGGCTTCCTACGAGCAGTACTTC.